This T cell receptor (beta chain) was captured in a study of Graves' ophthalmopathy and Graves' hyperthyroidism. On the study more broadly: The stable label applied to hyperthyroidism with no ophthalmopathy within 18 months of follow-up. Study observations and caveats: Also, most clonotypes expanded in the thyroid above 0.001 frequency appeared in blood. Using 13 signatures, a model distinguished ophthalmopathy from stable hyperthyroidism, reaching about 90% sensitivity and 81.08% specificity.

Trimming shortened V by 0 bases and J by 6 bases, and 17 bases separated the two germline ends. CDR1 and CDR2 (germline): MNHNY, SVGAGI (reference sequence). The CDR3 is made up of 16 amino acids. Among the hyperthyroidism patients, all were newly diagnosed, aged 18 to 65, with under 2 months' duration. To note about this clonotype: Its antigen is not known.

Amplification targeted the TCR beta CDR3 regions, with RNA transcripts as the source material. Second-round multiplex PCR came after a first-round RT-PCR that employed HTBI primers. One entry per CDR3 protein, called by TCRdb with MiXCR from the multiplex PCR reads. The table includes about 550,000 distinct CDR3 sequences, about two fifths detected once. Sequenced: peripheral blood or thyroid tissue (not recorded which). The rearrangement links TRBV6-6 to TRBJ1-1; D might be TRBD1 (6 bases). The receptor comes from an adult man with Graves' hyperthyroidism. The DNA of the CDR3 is TGTGCCAGCAGTTACTCGGTTAGGAGGGGGGGGGCTGAAGCTTTCTTT. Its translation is CASSYSVRRGGAEAFF.